These 15 T cell receptor beta chains were sequenced from one sample in a study of blood T cell repertoires in COVID-19. This table comes from immunoSEQ multiplex PCR, and its TCRdb copy is limited to in-frame clones, with some not included. This table has 300,000 to 350,000 clones, about 90% appearing once. Sequenced input: PBMCs or T cells enriched from blood (not recorded which). These receptors were taken from a woman aged 30 to 39 who had recovered from COVID-19.

This chain joins TRBV2 and TRBJ2-7, with 11 bases identical to TRBD1. The CDR3 has 16 amino acids. Germline V gene sequence: CDR1 SNHLY, CDR2 FYNNEI. V was pared by 5 bases and J by 5 bases, with 11 bases of the junction left unmatched. CDR3 in DNA: TGTGCCAGCAGTAAGACTCCGGGACAGGGGGACAACGAGCAGTACTTC. Encoded protein: CASSKTPGQGDNEQYF.

The J gene is TRBJ1-2, the V gene TRBV6-5, with D tentatively TRBD1 (6 bases). There are 13 residues in the CDR3. Germline V gene lookup returns CDR1 MNHEY and CDR2 SVGAGI. With 4 bases removed from V and 10 bases from J, the gap between germline ends came to 16 bases. The CDR3 DNA reads TGTGCCAGCAGTTCCAAGAGAGGACAGCCCTACACCTTC. Encoded protein: CASSSKRGQPYTF.

The CDR3 spells CASSQILQGRNYGYTF. For the CDR3, the DNA is TGTGCCAGCAGTCAAATATTACAGGGACGTAACTATGGCTACACCTTC. The rearrangement links TRBV27 to TRBJ1-2, with a weak D call TRBD1 (6 bases). This CDR3 is built from 16 residues. Trimming cost V 5 bases and J 1 base, with 17 bases left between them. CDR1 is MNHEY, CDR2 SMNVEV, per germline (reference sequence).

The chain has TRBV13 and TRBJ1-1; 9 positions match TRBD1. Germline-derived CDR1 and CDR2 are PRHDT and FYEKMQ (reference sequence). J lost 7 bases, V lost 5 bases, and 8 bases had no gene match. This CDR3 has 14 residues. CDR3 in amino acids: CASSPGTGPYEAFF. CDR3 bases: TGTGCCAGCAGCCCCGGGACAGGGCCCTATGAAGCTTTCTTT.

This clone was seen only a few times. The V call is TRBV7-2, the J call TRBJ1-3, with 8 bases aligning to TRBD1. This CDR3 spans 15 amino acids. CDR1 is SGHTA, CDR2 FQGNSA, per germline. V gave up 5 bases and J gave up 3 bases; unmatched junction bases: 6. DNA for the CDR3: TGTGCCAGCAGCCTCAGGGGGCGCGGTGGAAACACCATATATTTT. Its protein is CASSLRGRGGNTIYF. The full variable domain, in which reference TRBV7-2 and TRBJ1-3 provide the parts outside the CDR3, is GAGVSQSPSNKVTEKGKDVELRCDPISGHTALYWYRQSLGQGLEFLIYFQGNSAPDKSGLPSDRFSAERTGGSVSTLTIQRTQQEDSAVYLCASSLRGRGGNTIYFGEGSWLTVV.

This clone was recorded once. The V call is TRBV7-2, the J call TRBJ2-5; 7 bases fit TRBD1. Germline loops: CDR1 SGHTA, CDR2 FQGNSA. V shed 5 bases, J shed 2 bases, and the junction held 5 bases outside the gene matches. The CDR3 contains 14 residues. The CDR3 sequence: CASSPGTAQETQYF. The DNA of the CDR3 is TGTGCCAGCAGCCCGGGGACAGCACAAGAGACCCAGTACTTC.

This rearrangement joins TRBV28 to TRBJ1-2, with D possibly being TRBD1 (6 bases). CDR3 length equals 14 residues. In germline, CDR1 is MDHEN, CDR2 SYDVKM. V was clipped by 5 bases and J by 4 bases, with 14 bases between them. As DNA, the CDR3 is TGTGCCAGCAGTCGTCCCGGACAGAGCTATGGCTACACCTTC. Translated, it gives CASSRPGQSYGYTF.

This sequence joins TRBV29-1 and TRBJ2-7; 7 positions agree with TRBD1. The V segment lost 6 bases and the J segment 2 bases; nucleotides outside the gene matches: 10. The CDR3 consists of 14 residues. CDR1 SQVTM and CDR2 ANQGSEA come from the germline V gene. CDR3 coding DNA: TGCAGCGTAGCCCCCGGGACAGAACCCTACGAGCAGTACTTC. Translation gives CSVAPGTEPYEQYF.

The chain carries TRBV27 and TRBJ1-5; 12 bases align to TRBD1. The germline gives CDR1 MNHEY, CDR2 SMNVEV (reference sequence). The junction had 4 bases not matched to a gene; V was cut back by 0 bases and J by 7 bases. This CDR3 is built from 16 residues. CDR3 in DNA: TGTGCCAGCAGTTTATCGGGACAGGGGGCAGGACAGCCCCAGCATTTT. Its translation: CASSLSGQGAGQPQHF.

The chain joins TRBV11-1 to TRBJ1-1, with 11 bases fitting TRBD1. The CDR3 totals 15 residues. V shed 5 bases and J 3 bases; nucleotides not matched to a gene: 5. CDR1 SGHAT and CDR2 FQDESV come from the germline V gene (reference sequence). DNA for the CDR3: TGTGCCAGCAGCGCCGGACAGGGGGCGCACACTGAAGCTTTCTTT. Translated, it gives CASSAGQGAHTEAFF.

The V and J genes are TRBV5-1 and TRBJ2-2; 11 nucleotides line up with TRBD2. The junction had 7 bases not matched to a gene; V was cut back by 2 bases and J by 7 bases. Germline CDR1 and CDR2: SGHRS and YFSETQ. CDR3 length equals 16 residues. The CDR3 DNA is TGCGCCAGCAGCTTAGATAGCGGGGGGGCCGACGGGGAGCTGTTTTTT. Its translation is CASSLDSGGADGELFF.

J is TRBJ1-5 and V is TRBV27, with 7 positions matching TRBD1. The length of the CDR3 is 17 residues. Per germline, CDR1 MNHEY and CDR2 SMNVEV (reference sequence). With V trimmed by 6 bases and J by 4 bases, 15 bases remained unmatched. The CDR3, as DNA: TGTGCCAGCAGCCCAGGGAGTATAACAGGGGAGAATCAGCCCCAGCATTTT. It is translated as CASSPGSITGENQPQHF.

The chain couples TRBV7-9 to TRBJ2-7; 8 bases fit TRBD1. The CDR3 covers 14 residues. Per the germline V gene, CDR1 is SEHNR and CDR2 is FQNEAQ (reference sequence). V dropped 1 base and J dropped 4; count of bases not matched to a gene: 3. In DNA form, the CDR3 reads TGTGCCAGCAGCTTAGGGACAGGGAGGTACGAGCAGTACTTC. Translation gives CASSLGTGRYEQYF. Based on the CDR3 plus reference TRBV7-9 and TRBJ2-7, the full variable domain is DTGVSQNPRHKITKRGQNVTFRCDPISEHNRLYWYRQTLGQGPEFLTYFQNEAQLEKSRLLSDRFSAERPKGSFSTLEIQRTEQGDSAMYLCASSLGTGRYEQYFGPGTRLTVT.

The V and J genes are TRBV7-2 and TRBJ1-4, with D unresolved. This CDR3 has 12 residues. The V gene lost 6 bases and the J gene lost 8 bases, with 10 bases spanning the gap. Germline V gene data show CDR1 as SGHTA and CDR2 as FQGNSA. The CDR3 spells CASSRVGEKLFF. DNA of the CDR3: TGTGCCAGCAGTCGAGTCGGGGAAAAACTGTTTTTT. The variable domain in full, with the rest retrieved from reference TRBV7-2 and TRBJ1-4, is GAGVSQSPSNKVTEKGKDVELRCDPISGHTALYWYRQSLGQGLEFLIYFQGNSAPDKSGLPSDRFSAERTGGSVSTLTIQRTQQEDSAVYLCASSRVGEKLFFGSGTQLSVL.

V usage is TRBV19 and J usage is TRBJ2-3; 10 nucleotides agree with TRBD2. CDR1 and CDR2 (germline): LNHDA, SQIVND (reference sequence). The CDR3 totals 17 residues. V dropped 7 bases and J dropped 3; count of bases not matched to a gene: 13. The CDR3 protein is CASTTLGASGGTDTQYF. The CDR3 nucleotides are TGTGCCAGTACCACCCTGGGGGCTAGCGGGGGAACAGATACGCAGTATTTT.